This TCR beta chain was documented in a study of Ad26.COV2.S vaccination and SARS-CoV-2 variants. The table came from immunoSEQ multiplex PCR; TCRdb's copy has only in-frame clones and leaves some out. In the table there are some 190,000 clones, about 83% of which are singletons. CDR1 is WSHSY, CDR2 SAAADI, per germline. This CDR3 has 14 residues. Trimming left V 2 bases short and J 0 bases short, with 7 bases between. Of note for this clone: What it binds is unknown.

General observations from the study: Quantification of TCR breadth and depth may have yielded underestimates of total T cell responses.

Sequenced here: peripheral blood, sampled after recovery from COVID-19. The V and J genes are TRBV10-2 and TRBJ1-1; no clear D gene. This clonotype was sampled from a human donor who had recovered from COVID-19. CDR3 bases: TGCGCCAGCAGTGAGAAGGGTATGAACACTGAAGCTTTCTTT. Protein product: CASSEKGMNTEAFF.